One T cell receptor beta chain is described in this entry. Each cDNA got a UMI-containing oligo ligated at its 3' end. An equimolar mix of RC1.1 and RC1.2 primed the beta chain across TRBC1 and TRBC2. From the UMI-ligation and nested PCR reads, TCRdb called clonotypes with MiXCR, one entry per CDR3 protein. The sample holds some 50,000 distinct CDR3 sequences; roughly 10% are singletons and the top ten take less than 11%. The data are from a study of quantifying T cell responses using KT2 cells. Study context: RNA was reverse transcribed with TCR alpha and beta constant-region primers.

Germline V lookup: CDR1 MNHEY, CDR2 SMNVEV (reference sequence). The CDR3 has 16 residues. V lost 2 bases, J lost 0 bases, and 11 bases lay in between. J is TRBJ1-5 and V is TRBV27, with D perhaps matching TRBD1 (5 bases). The specimen was PBMCs spiked with cells of the T cell clone KT2. The clonotype was recovered from a human donor. CDR3 in DNA: TGTGCCAGCAGTTTAAGGACACCATATAGCAATCAGCCCCAGCATTTT. Translation: CASSLRTPYSNQPQHF.